Only a few counts were recorded for the clone carrying this TCR beta chain. V was clipped by 6 bases and J by 8 bases, with 17 bases between them. Germline values: CDR1 MDHEN, CDR2 SYDVKM. The CDR3 sequence is 14 residues long. The sample originates from a study of PD-L1 blockade in urothelial cancer. Study background: Intravenous atezolizumab, 1,200 mg every 3 weeks, was begun by patients in the mid-2010s.

Only in-frame clones appear in the TCRdb table, and some are missing; sequencing was by immunoSEQ multiplex PCR. The sample includes approximately 100,000 clones, over 75% of them seen just once. The TCR comes from a man aged 50-60 years with urothelial cancer. The chain links TRBV28 to TRBJ2-1; maybe TRBD1 (6 bases). Sequencing was performed on PBMCs, taken around atezolizumab (anti-PD-L1) treatment. In nucleotides, the CDR3 is TGTGCCAGCAGCCACAGGGTCCTGATACATGAGCAGTTCTTC. It specifies CASSHRVLIHEQFF.